This T cell receptor (beta chain) was identified in a study of cytomegalovirus exposure and HLA in healthy donors. Germline V lookup: CDR1 LNHDA, CDR2 SQIVND (reference sequence). The CDR3 runs 17 residues. The V and J ends lost 1 base and 3 bases respectively, with 16 bases between them. Both 60 Vbeta primers and 13 Jbeta primers went into the PCR. Produced via immunoSEQ multiplex PCR; TCRdb's table is partial and in-frame only. The repertoire holds 150,000 to 200,000 clones, with around three quarters as singletons. Study-level results: Researchers counted around 170 TCR beta chains as cytomegalovirus-associated.

Worth noting for this clone: Its target is not known.

The rearrangement uses TRBV19 and TRBJ2-1; tentatively, D is TRBD2 (5 bases). Sequencing was performed on PBMCs. The receptor was derived from a woman aged 30 to 39 in good health and CMV-seronegative. CDR3 protein: CASSIGVRPAGYNEQFF. CDR3 DNA sequence: TGTGCCAGTAGTATAGGGGTGCGCCCTGCGGGCTACAATGAGCAGTTCTTC.